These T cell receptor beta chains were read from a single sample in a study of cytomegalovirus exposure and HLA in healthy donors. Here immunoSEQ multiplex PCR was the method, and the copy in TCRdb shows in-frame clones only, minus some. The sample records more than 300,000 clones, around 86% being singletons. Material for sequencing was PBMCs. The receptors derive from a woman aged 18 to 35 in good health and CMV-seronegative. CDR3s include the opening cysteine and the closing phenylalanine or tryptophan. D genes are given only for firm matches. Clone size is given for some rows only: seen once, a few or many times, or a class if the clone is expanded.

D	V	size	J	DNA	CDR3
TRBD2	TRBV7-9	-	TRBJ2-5	TGTGCCAGCAGCGCCACAAGGACGGGACTAGCGGTAATAGAGACCCAGTACTTC	CASSATRTGLAVIETQYF
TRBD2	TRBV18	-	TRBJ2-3	TGTGCCAGCTCACCCCTCGGGACTAGCGGGAGCACAGATACGCAGTATTTT	CASSPLGTSGSTDTQYF
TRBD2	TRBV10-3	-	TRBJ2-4	TGTGCCATCAGTCCGCGACTAGCGGGGGGGCAGGAGATTCAGTACTTC	CAISPRLAGGQEIQYF
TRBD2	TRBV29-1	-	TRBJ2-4	TGCAGCGTTGAACCTGGACTAGCGGGTAGCAACATTCAGTACTTC	CSVEPGLAGSNIQYF
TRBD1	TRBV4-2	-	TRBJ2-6	TGTGCCAGCAGCCAGGAATCGGGACAGCCCGGGGCCAACGTCCTGACTTTC	CASSQESGQPGANVLTF
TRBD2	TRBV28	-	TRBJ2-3	TGTGCCAGCAGTTCCCCGGGGAGCGGGAGGGGAGATACGCAGTATTTT	CASSSPGSGRGDTQYF
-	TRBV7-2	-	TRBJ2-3	TGTGCCAGCAGCTTAACTAGCAGATCTAGCACAGATACGCAGTATTTT	CASSLTSRSSTDTQYF
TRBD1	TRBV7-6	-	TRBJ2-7	TGTGCCAGCAGCTTAGCTCCAGGGGGCTCCTACGAGCAGTACTTC	CASSLAPGGSYEQYF
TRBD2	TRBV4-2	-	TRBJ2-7	TGTGCCAGCAGCCCTAGCTGGCTAGCGGGGACCTACGAGCAGTACTTC	CASSPSWLAGTYEQYF
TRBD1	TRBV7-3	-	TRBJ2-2	TGTGCCAGCAGCTATGACAGGGGGCAGACCGGGGAGCTGTTTTTT	CASSYDRGQTGELFF
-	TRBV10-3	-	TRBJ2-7	TGTGCCATCAGTGAGCCCCGGGGCAGGGGCACCTACGAGCAGTACTTC	CAISEPRGRGTYEQYF
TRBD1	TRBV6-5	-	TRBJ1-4	TGTGCCAGCAGTTGGGACAGAACTAATGAAAAACTGTTTTTT	CASSWDRTNEKLFF
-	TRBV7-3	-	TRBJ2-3	TGTGCCAGCCCCGGCGCAGGGGATACGCAGTATTTT	CASPGAGDTQYF
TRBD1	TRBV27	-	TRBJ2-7	TGTGCCAGCCGCCCGGGACAGGGGTACCACGAGCAGTACTTC	CASRPGQGYHEQYF
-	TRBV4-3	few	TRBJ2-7	TGCGCCAGCAGCCAAGAGAACCCGGGGTACGAGCAGTACTTC	CASSQENPGYEQYF
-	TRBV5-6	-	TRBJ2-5	TGTGCCAGCAGCTTAGGACTACAGCAAGAGACCCAGTACTTC	CASSLGLQQETQYF
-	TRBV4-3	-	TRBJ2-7	TGCGCCAGCAGCCAAGGTAATCACGCAGACTCCTACGAGCAGTACTTC	CASSQGNHADSYEQYF
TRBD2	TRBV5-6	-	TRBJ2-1	TGTGCCAGCAGCTTGGAACTAGCGGGTCGTGAGCAGTTCTTC	CASSLELAGREQFF
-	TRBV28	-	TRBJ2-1	TGTGCCAGCAGTTTATCGCAGGTCTACAATGAGCAGTTCTTC	CASSLSQVYNEQFF
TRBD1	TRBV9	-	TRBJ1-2	TGTGCCAGCAGGTCCGACAGGGGCTATGGCTACACCTTC	CASRSDRGYGYTF
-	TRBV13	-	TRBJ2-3	TGTGCCAGCAGCTTAGGCCGGGCAGATACGCAGTATTTT	CASSLGRADTQYF
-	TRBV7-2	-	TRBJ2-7	TGTGCCAGCAGCTTAGAAGCGGTCAGCTACGAGCAGTACTTC	CASSLEAVSYEQYF
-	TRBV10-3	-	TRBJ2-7	TGTGCCATCAGTCTGGGGGGACCGACCTACGAGCAGTACTTC	CAISLGGPTYEQYF
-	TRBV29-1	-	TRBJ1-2	TGCAGCGTTACAGGAGTTTCTAACTATGGCTACACCTTC	CSVTGVSNYGYTF
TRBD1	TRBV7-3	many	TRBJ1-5	TGTGCCAGCAGCTTACGCCCGACAGGGAGCAATCAGCCCCAGCATTTT	CASSLRPTGSNQPQHF
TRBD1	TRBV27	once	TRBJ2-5	TGTGCCAGCAGGGTGACAGGGGCTGGGACCCAGTACTTC	CASRVTGAGTQYF
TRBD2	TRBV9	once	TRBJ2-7	TGTGCCAGCAGCGCCGGGACTAGCAACTACGAGCAGTACTTC	CASSAGTSNYEQYF
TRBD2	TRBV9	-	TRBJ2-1	TGTGCCAGCAGCCTTAGCGGGGGCAATGAGCAGTTCTTC	CASSLSGGNEQFF
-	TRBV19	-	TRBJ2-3	TGTGCCAGTAGTATACAGGTCCCCCCGGATACGCAGTATTTT	CASSIQVPPDTQYF
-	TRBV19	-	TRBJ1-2	TGTGCCAGTAGGGCCGACACGTATGGCTACACCTTC	CASRADTYGYTF
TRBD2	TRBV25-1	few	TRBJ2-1	TGTGCCAGCAGTAAGGCTAGCGGGGATGGGAATGAGCAGTTCTTC	CASSKASGDGNEQFF
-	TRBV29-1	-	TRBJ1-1	TGCAGCATAAGAGAGGCCAGGGGTGGGACTGAAGCTTTCTTT	CSIREARGGTEAFF
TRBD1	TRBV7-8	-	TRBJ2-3	TGTGCCAGCAGCCCCGGACAGGGGGCGACTGGCACAGATACGCAGTATTTT	CASSPGQGATGTDTQYF